These 14 T cell receptor beta chains were all obtained from the same sample, sequenced in a study of blood T cells in healthy people across ages. It was with a sample-barcoded 5' primer and a J-beta primer mix that a second PCR of roughly 7 to 12 cycles was run. TCRdb processed the 5' RACE reads anew with MiXCR; each CDR3 protein has one entry. The table has 580,000 or so distinct CDR3 sequences, more than 45% seen once; the top ten hold around 25%. Material for sequencing was blood. The receptor set was obtained from a man aged 80 or over in good health.

This clonotype has only a few counts. V usage is TRBV3-1 and J usage is TRBJ2-6; D unclear. From germline, CDR1 is LGHDT and CDR2 YNNKEL (reference sequence). V lost 2 bases and J 4 bases, leaving 12 bases between the germline ends. This CDR3 has 16 residues. CDR3 sequence reads: CASSQQWGSGANVLTF. The CDR3 DNA sequence: TGTGCCAGCAGCCAACAATGGGGATCCGGGGCCAACGTCCTGACTTTC.

The table lists this clonotype with many counts. The chain carries TRBV6-6 and TRBJ2-7; possibly TRBD1 or TRBD2 for D (5 bases each). From germline, CDR1 is MNHNY and CDR2 SVGAGI (reference sequence). CDR3 length equals 14 residues. The V and J ends lost 5 bases and 2 bases respectively, with 13 bases between them. The CDR3 DNA is TGTGCCAGCAGTGGGGACGGTCGCACCTACGAGCAGTACTTC. It yields the protein CASSGDGRTYEQYF.

This clonotype was picked up many times. The chain has TRBV6-5 and TRBJ2-1; 8 bases are a match to TRBD2. Germline V lookup: CDR1 MNHEY, CDR2 SVGAGI. The CDR3 totals 14 residues. Unmatched junction bases numbered 4, after V lost 2 bases and J lost 7 bases. In nucleotides, the CDR3 is TGTGCCAGCAGTTACCAGCGGGGGCCTAATGAGCAGTTCTTC. Protein product: CASSYQRGPNEQFF.

This chain connects TRBV6-2 or TRBV6-3 to TRBJ2-7; perhaps TRBD2 as D (6 bases). V shed 4 bases and J shed 7 bases, with 23 bases lying between them. The CDR3 runs 16 residues. Germline values: CDR1 MNHEY, CDR2 SVGEGT. CDR3 residues: CASSLPQRDFHREQYF. DNA of the CDR3: TGTGCCAGCAGTTTACCGCAACGGGACTTCCACCGGGAGCAGTACTTC.

This clonotype has only a few counts. The CDR3 loop reads CASRRRGPTEAFF. In nucleotides, the CDR3 is TGTGCCAGCAGAAGGAGGGGCCCCACTGAAGCTTTCTTT. The rearrangement uses TRBV6-5 and TRBJ1-1; possible D gene TRBD1, 5 bases. CDR1 and CDR2 from the germline V gene are MNHEY and SVGAGI. V shed 6 bases and J shed 4 bases, with 12 bases lying between them. There are 13 residues in the CDR3.

V gene TRBV27 combines with J gene TRBJ2-1; D is perhaps TRBD1 (5 bases). The germline V gene encodes CDR1 MNHEY and CDR2 SMNVEV (reference sequence). This CDR3 region has 13 residues. Trimming removed 6 bases from V and 3 bases from J, with 9 bases in between. CDR3 in amino acids: CASRQANYNEQFF. CDR3 DNA: TGTGCCAGCAGACAGGCAAACTACAATGAGCAGTTCTTC.

J is TRBJ2-7 and V is TRBV2, with 10 bases lining up with TRBD1. With the DNA end fitting TRBJ2-4 better, the J assignment may be wrong. Germline CDR1 is SNHLY and CDR2 is FYNNEI. The CDR3 runs 14 residues. This CDR3 reads CASGGTGAADIQYF. CDR3 sequence (DNA): TGTGCCAGCGGCGGGACAGGGGCAGCGGACATTCAGTACTTC.

V gene TRBV19 combines with J gene TRBJ2-7, with TRBD1 as a possible D gene (7 bases). The CDR3 loop spans 14 amino acids. Germline lookup yields CDR1 LNHDA and CDR2 SQIVND (reference sequence). The V and J ends lost 3 bases and 1 base respectively, with 10 bases between them. This CDR3 reads CASSIQGGSYEQYF. The CDR3 DNA follows: TGTGCCAGTAGTATCCAGGGGGGATCCTACGAGCAGTACTTC.

This rearrangement joins TRBV21-1 to TRBJ1-1; no check of the table's D call, TRBD1, against the DNA was made. TRBV21-1 is termed a pseudogene. The CDR3 is 13 amino acids. The CDR3 region is CASSAGRGAEAFF. The CDR3 region has the DNA TGTGCCAGCAGCGCGGGACGTGGCGCTGAAGCTTTCTTT.

The rearrangement joins TRBV5-1 to TRBJ2-7; 8 bases match TRBD1. Germline loops: CDR1 SGHRS, CDR2 YFSETQ. The CDR3 runs 15 residues. The V and J ends lost 1 base and 6 bases, in that order; junction bases with no gene match: 9. The CDR3, as DNA: TGCGCCAGCAGCTTGAGGCAGGGGGCTAACGGCGAGCAGTACTTC. It translates to CASSLRQGANGEQYF. The full variable domain, in which reference TRBV5-1 and TRBJ2-7 provide the parts outside the CDR3, is KAGVTQTPRYLIKTRGQQVTLSCSPISGHRSVSWYQQTPGQGLQFLFEYFSETQRNKGNFPGRFSGRQFSNSRSEMNVSTLELGDSALYLCASSLRQGANGEQYFGPGTRLTVT.

This clonotype was picked up one time. The V and J genes are TRBV20-1 and TRBJ2-5, with TRBD1 identical over 8 bases. There are 14 residues in the CDR3. Germline CDR1 and CDR2: DFQATT and SNEGSKA (reference sequence). V dropped 5 bases and J dropped 0; count of bases not matched to a gene: 5. DNA of the CDR3: TGCAGTGCTGGAGGACAGGGAAACCAAGAGACCCAGTACTTC. It translates to CSAGGQGNQETQYF.

A few counts support this clonotype. The rearrangement uses TRBV27 and TRBJ1-6; D call uncertain. The germline V and J ends were trimmed by 6 bases and 5 bases, with 14 bases remaining between them. CDR3 length: 15 amino acids. Germline assignment: CDR1 MNHEY and CDR2 SMNVEV (reference sequence). The chain's CDR3 is CASSWVARDNSPLHF. The CDR3 DNA reads TGTGCCAGCAGCTGGGTTGCGAGAGATAATTCACCCCTCCACTTT.

V is TRBV12-3 or TRBV12-4 and J is TRBJ2-3; a weak D match, TRBD2 (5 bases). V was trimmed by 0 bases and J by 0 bases, leaving 10 bases between them. The CDR3 spans 16 residues. CDR3 sequence: CASSLALGGSTDTQYF. The CDR3 DNA reads TGTGCCAGCAGTTTAGCATTGGGCGGGAGCACAGATACGCAGTATTTT.

Turning to this clonotype: A much larger clone is a single base away; this may be a read error. The chain has TRBV9 and TRBJ2-5, with D possibly matching TRBD2 (5 bases). This CDR3 has 16 residues. Germline values: CDR1 SGDLS, CDR2 YYNGEE. V lost 2 bases to trimming and J lost 11 bases, with 25 bases between them. The CDR3 coding sequence is TGTGCCAGCAGCGTTACTAGTGCCCTCCGAGGCAATGAGCAGTACTTC. Translating it yields CASSVTSALRGNEQYF.